Presented here are 22 T cell receptor beta chains from one specimen sequenced in a study of blood T cell repertoires in COVID-19. Assay used: immunoSEQ multiplex PCR; TCRdb lists only in-frame clones, some missing. The top ten clones hold 3.5% to 4.5% of a sample with about 160,000 clones, 75% to 90% of them seen once. Sequenced sample: PBMCs or T cells enriched from blood (not recorded which). The receptor set was obtained from a woman between 40 and 50 years old who had been exposed to COVID-19.

V is TRBV29-1 and J is TRBJ1-1, with 7 bases matching TRBD1. CDR3 length: 14 amino acids. V was clipped by 7 bases and J by 4 bases; unmatched bases: 12. The germline V gene encodes CDR1 SQVTM and CDR2 ANQGSEA. This CDR3 is CSAERGRGTTEAFF. The CDR3 bases are TGCAGCGCCGAAAGGGGGCGCGGGACCACTGAAGCTTTCTTT.

This chain links TRBV4-1 with TRBJ2-1; D is perhaps TRBD2 (5 bases). CDR1 is MGHRA, CDR2 YSYEKL, per germline. V was shortened by 0 bases and J by 1 base, with 7 bases between the two germline ends. The CDR3 has 15 residues. The CDR3 DNA reads TGCGCCAGCAGCCAAGATTTAGCGTCCTACAATGAGCAGTTCTTC. It encodes CASSQDLASYNEQFF.

The chain employs TRBV27 and TRBJ2-7; tentative D call: TRBD1 (5 bases). This CDR3 has 15 amino acids. The V end lost 3 bases, the J end lost 4 bases, and 16 bases lay between the germline ends. The germline gives CDR1 MNHEY, CDR2 SMNVEV (reference sequence). CDR3 amino acids: CASSFRILAGYEQYF. In DNA form, the CDR3 reads TGTGCCAGCAGTTTCAGGATCCTCGCAGGGTACGAGCAGTACTTC.

V usage is TRBV28 and J usage is TRBJ1-1, with D perhaps matching TRBD1 (6 bases). The CDR3 is 11 residues long. Germline lookup yields CDR1 MDHEN and CDR2 SYDVKM. V lost 7 bases and J 8 bases, leaving 11 bases between the germline ends. The CDR3 sequence: CASTAGAEAFF. The CDR3 bases are TGTGCCAGCACCGCAGGGGCGGAAGCTTTCTTT. The whole variable domain, filled in from reference TRBV28 and TRBJ1-1, reads DVKVTQSSRYLVKRTGEKVFLECVQDMDHENMFWYRQDPGLGLRLIYFSYDVKMKEKGDIPEGYSVSREKKERFSLILESASTNQTSMYLCASTAGAEAFFGQGTRLTVV.

The rearrangement uses TRBV5-5 and TRBJ1-6, with 7 bases identical to TRBD1. This CDR3 contains 15 residues. J gave up 7 bases and V 1 base, and 5 bases lay outside the gene matches. Germline CDR1 is SGHKS and CDR2 is YYEKEE (reference sequence). CDR3 sequence: CASSLSGTDNSPLHF. The CDR3 DNA sequence: TGTGCCAGCAGCTTGTCTGGGACAGACAATTCACCCCTCCACTTT.

This sequence joins TRBV21-1 and TRBJ1-2. TRBV21-1 is deemed a pseudogene. The CDR3 runs to 14 residues. The CDR3 protein is CASSERVVLRGYTF. CDR3 bases: TGTGCCAGCAGCGAACGGGTCGTACTGAGGGGCTACACCTTC.

The chain links TRBV25-1 to TRBJ1-1; D is possibly TRBD1 (6 bases). Trimming removed 1 base at V and 4 bases at J, with 13 bases between. CDR3 length equals 15 residues. The germline V gene has CDR1 MGHDK and CDR2 SYGVNS. CDR3 in amino acids: CASSESPQGGTEAFF. DNA of the CDR3: TGTGCCAGCAGTGAATCCCCACAGGGCGGCACTGAAGCTTTCTTT.

The CDR3 protein is CATSREGTGSYEQYF. The CDR3 DNA is TGTGCCACCAGCAGAGAAGGGACAGGAAGCTACGAGCAGTACTTC. The chain uses TRBV15 and TRBJ2-7; TRBD1 agrees at 8 bases. With V trimmed by 0 bases and J by 3 bases, 4 bases remained unmatched. The germline CDR1 and CDR2 sequences are LNHNV and YYDKDF (reference sequence). This CDR3 spans 15 amino acids.

The gene calls are TRBV11-2 and TRBJ2-2; 10 nucleotides line up with TRBD2. This CDR3 spans 17 amino acids. Germline-derived CDR1 and CDR2 are SGHAT and FQNNGV. The V segment lost 5 bases and the J segment 4 bases; nucleotides outside the gene matches: 10. Written as DNA, the CDR3 is TGTGCCAGCAGCCGTCTAGCGGGAGATTTGAGCACCGGGGAGCTGTTTTTT. It encodes CASSRLAGDLSTGELFF.

The gene calls are TRBV9 and TRBJ1-3, with 8 positions matching TRBD1. J gave up 2 bases and V 5 bases, and 6 bases lay outside the gene matches. Per germline, CDR1 SGDLS and CDR2 YYNGEE. The CDR3 contains 15 residues. Here the CDR3 reads CASSAGGSTGNTIYF. The CDR3 nucleotides are TGTGCCAGCAGTGCAGGGGGCAGTACTGGAAACACCATATATTTT.

This rearrangement joins TRBV19 to TRBJ1-1, with 9 bases aligning to TRBD1. The CDR3 has 16 amino acids. V dropped 7 bases and J dropped 3; count of bases not matched to a gene: 12. Germline-derived CDR1 and CDR2 are LNHDA and SQIVND (reference sequence). CDR3 bases: TGTGCCAGTACAACAGGGGGCGCCGTTAGTGACACTGAAGCTTTCTTT. Its protein is CASTTGGAVSDTEAFF.

The rearrangement joins TRBV18 to TRBJ1-4; D gene unclear. Germline V gene lookup returns CDR1 KGHSH and CDR2 LQKENI. The CDR3 is 15 residues long. The V end lost 3 bases, the J end lost 7 bases, and 15 bases lay between the germline ends. This CDR3 is CASSPTAPRSEKLFF. Here the CDR3 DNA reads TGTGCCAGCTCACCCACTGCCCCGCGGAGTGAAAAACTGTTTTTT.

The CDR3 sequence is CASSEEGGNQPQHF. The CDR3 region has the DNA TGTGCCAGCAGCGAGGAGGGAGGCAATCAGCCCCAGCATTTT. The chain links TRBV9 to TRBJ1-5, with unresolved D. CDR3 size: 14 residues. Germline CDR1 is SGDLS and CDR2 is YYNGEE. Deletions cut 3 bases from V and 2 bases from J, with 9 bases between. Full variable domain (outside the CDR3, taken from reference TRBV9 and TRBJ1-5): DSGVTQTPKHLITATGQRVTLRCSPRSGDLSVYWYQQSLDQGLQFLIQYYNGEERAKGNILERFSAQQFPDLHSELNLSSLELGDSALYFCASSEEGGNQPQHFGDGTRLSIL.

The CDR3 sequence: CASSLEGTGVYEQYF. The CDR3 DNA follows: TGTGCCAGCAGCTTAGAAGGGACAGGGGTTTACGAGCAGTACTTC. The J gene is TRBJ2-7, the V gene TRBV7-2; 10 nucleotides align to TRBD1. The CDR3 sequence is 15 residues long. Germline values: CDR1 SGHTA, CDR2 FQGNSA. With 1 base clipped from V and 4 bases from J, the junction kept 4 bases outside the gene matches.

CDR3 DNA sequence: TGCGCCAGCAGCTTGGGCGAGCGGAACACTGAAGCTTTCTTT. Protein sequence: CASSLGERNTEAFF. The chain carries TRBV5-1 and TRBJ1-1, with unresolved D. There are 14 residues in the CDR3. Germline loops: CDR1 SGHRS, CDR2 YFSETQ. V lost 0 bases, J lost 1 base, and 7 bases lay in between.

The V call is TRBV5-4, the J call TRBJ1-4; unclear D gene. Germline V lookup: CDR1 SGHNT, CDR2 YYREEE (reference sequence). This CDR3 has 14 amino acids. V gave up 0 bases and J gave up 0 bases, with 3 bases separating them. As DNA, the CDR3 is TGTGCCAGCAGCTTGGGAGCAACTAATGAAAAACTGTTTTTT. It encodes CASSLGATNEKLFF.

The chain combines TRBV10-2 with TRBJ2-7; 7 bases fit TRBD1. The CDR3 loop spans 14 amino acids. CDR1 and CDR2 from the germline V gene are WSHSY and SAAADI. Germline trimming cut 4 bases from V and 1 base from J; bases unmatched to any gene: 4. For the CDR3, the DNA is TGCGCCAGCAGTGGGGACAGCAGATCCTACGAGCAGTACTTC. It codes for CASSGDSRSYEQYF.

This clone was seen once. V gene TRBV9 combines with J gene TRBJ2-7; D is possibly TRBD2 (6 bases). The ends were cut back, 4 bases at V and 1 base at J, with 12 bases in the middle. The CDR3 is 14 amino acids. Germline V gene lookup returns CDR1 SGDLS and CDR2 YYNGEE. The CDR3 loop is CASSPTEGSYEQYF. CDR3 sequence (DNA): TGTGCCAGCAGCCCGACGGAGGGGTCCTACGAGCAGTACTTC.

The genes are TRBV11-2 and TRBJ2-2; D is perhaps TRBD1 (5 bases). V lost 4 bases to trimming and J lost 3 bases, with 12 bases between them. The germline V gene encodes CDR1 SGHAT and CDR2 FQNNGV. The CDR3 totals 15 residues. CDR3 DNA: TGTGCCAGCAGCTATAGGGGAATGGACACCGGGGAGCTGTTTTTT. Its translation is CASSYRGMDTGELFF. The variable domain in full, completed from reference TRBV11-2 and TRBJ2-2, reads EAGVAQSPRYKIIEKRQSVAFWCNPISGHATLYWYQQILGQGPKLLIQFQNNGVVDDSQLPKDRFSAERLKGVDSTLKIQPAKLEDSAVYLCASSYRGMDTGELFFGEGSRLTVL.

V is TRBV5-1 and J is TRBJ2-7; TRBD1 matches 8 bases. V was pared by 3 bases and J by 2 bases, with 4 bases of the junction left unmatched. Per the germline V gene, CDR1 is SGHRS and CDR2 is YFSETQ. The CDR3 is 14 amino acids. The CDR3 nucleotides are TGCGCCAGCAGCTCGGGACAGGCAACCTACGAGCAGTACTTC. The encoded protein is CASSSGQATYEQYF.

This chain uses TRBV5-4 with TRBJ1-1, with D maybe TRBD1 (5 bases). The ends were cut back, 5 bases at V and 1 base at J, with 9 bases in the middle. This CDR3 is built from 13 residues. The germline V gene encodes CDR1 SGHNT and CDR2 YYREEE (reference sequence). CDR3 nucleotides: TGTGCCAGCAGGCCAGGACAGAACACTGAAGCTTTCTTT. Encoded protein: CASRPGQNTEAFF.

This chain uses TRBV28 with TRBJ2-3; 9 bases line up with TRBD2. This CDR3 has 16 amino acids. CDR1 and CDR2 (germline): MDHEN, SYDVKM. Germline trimming cut 4 bases from V and 4 bases from J; bases unmatched to any gene: 9. The CDR3 sequence is CASSSTGTSWSDTQYF. The CDR3 DNA reads TGTGCCAGCAGTTCCACCGGGACTAGCTGGTCAGATACGCAGTATTTT.